These 7 T cell receptor beta chains came from one sample sequenced in a study. TCRdb called the 5' RACE reads again in MiXCR, with one record for every CDR3 protein. The data hold 55,000 to 70,000 distinct CDR3 sequences, with 28% observed a single time. What was sequenced was tumor-infiltrating memory CD4+ T cells sorted from the breast tumor. Subset denoted: memory CD4+ T cells, CD4+CD45RO+CD25-. The source of these receptors is a female donor with breast cancer.

V gene TRBV20-1 combines with J gene TRBJ1-1, with D unresolved. Germline assignment: CDR1 DFQATT and CDR2 SNEGSKA (reference sequence). The CDR3 extends over 12 amino acids. V lost 7 bases and J 1 base, leaving 10 bases between the germline ends. The CDR3 sequence: CSVRHRNTEAFF. The CDR3 DNA sequence: TGCAGTGTAAGGCATCGGAACACTGAAGCTTTCTTT.

The gene calls are TRBV5-1 and TRBJ2-1; possibly TRBD1 for D (7 bases). This CDR3 contains 15 residues. CDR1 is SGHRS, CDR2 YFSETQ, per germline. V lost 0 bases to trimming and J lost 6 bases, with 13 bases between them. The CDR3 is CASSLDAGGSNEQFF. CDR3 nucleotides: TGCGCCAGCAGCTTGGACGCAGGGGGGAGCAATGAGCAGTTCTTC.

This clonotype was detected only a few times. This chain connects TRBV4-1 to TRBJ1-5; D might be TRBD1 (5 bases). The V and J ends lost 5 bases and 10 bases respectively, with 21 bases between them. CDR1 and CDR2 (germline): MGHRA, YSYEKL. The CDR3 contains 15 residues. CDR3 residues: CASSWTGTRIDPQHF. The CDR3 coding sequence is TGCGCCAGCAGCTGGACCGGGACCAGGATAGATCCCCAGCATTTT.

This clonotype was seen only a few times. The chain recombines TRBV20-1 with TRBJ1-3; D may be TRBD1 (5 bases). This CDR3 is built from 14 residues. V lost 6 bases to trimming and J lost 2 bases, with 14 bases between them. In germline, CDR1 is DFQATT, CDR2 SNEGSKA (reference sequence). As DNA, the CDR3 is TGCAGTGCACCGGGGACGGCGACTGGAAACACCATATATTTT. As protein: CSAPGTATGNTIYF.

This chain uses TRBV6-5 with TRBJ2-7; a possible D gene is TRBD1 (6 bases). CDR3 length: 15 residues. CDR1 is MNHEY, CDR2 SVGAGI, per germline. The V and J ends lost 6 bases and 2 bases respectively, with 17 bases between them. The CDR3 is CASSQPGTKAYEQYF. DNA of the CDR3: TGTGCCAGCAGCCAACCGGGGACAAAAGCCTACGAGCAGTACTTC.

The chain links TRBV20-1 to TRBJ2-2; D is undetermined. The CDR3 totals 14 residues. Trimming shortened V by 1 base and J by 1 base, and 7 bases separated the two germline ends. From germline, CDR1 is DFQATT and CDR2 SNEGSKA (reference sequence). CDR3 sequence (DNA): TGCAGTGCTAGAGTAATTGGGAACACCGGGGAGCTGTTTTTT. Residues: CSARVIGNTGELFF.

This clonotype was detected a few times. The chain couples TRBV5-1 to TRBJ1-2; 10 nucleotides match TRBD1. This CDR3 has 16 residues. The germline CDR1 and CDR2 sequences are SGHRS and YFSETQ. V dropped 3 bases and J dropped 8; count of bases not matched to a gene: 13. The CDR3 region is CASSSQPGQGSGGYTF. The CDR3 DNA is TGCGCCAGCAGCTCCCAACCGGGACAGGGGTCGGGAGGCTACACCTTC.